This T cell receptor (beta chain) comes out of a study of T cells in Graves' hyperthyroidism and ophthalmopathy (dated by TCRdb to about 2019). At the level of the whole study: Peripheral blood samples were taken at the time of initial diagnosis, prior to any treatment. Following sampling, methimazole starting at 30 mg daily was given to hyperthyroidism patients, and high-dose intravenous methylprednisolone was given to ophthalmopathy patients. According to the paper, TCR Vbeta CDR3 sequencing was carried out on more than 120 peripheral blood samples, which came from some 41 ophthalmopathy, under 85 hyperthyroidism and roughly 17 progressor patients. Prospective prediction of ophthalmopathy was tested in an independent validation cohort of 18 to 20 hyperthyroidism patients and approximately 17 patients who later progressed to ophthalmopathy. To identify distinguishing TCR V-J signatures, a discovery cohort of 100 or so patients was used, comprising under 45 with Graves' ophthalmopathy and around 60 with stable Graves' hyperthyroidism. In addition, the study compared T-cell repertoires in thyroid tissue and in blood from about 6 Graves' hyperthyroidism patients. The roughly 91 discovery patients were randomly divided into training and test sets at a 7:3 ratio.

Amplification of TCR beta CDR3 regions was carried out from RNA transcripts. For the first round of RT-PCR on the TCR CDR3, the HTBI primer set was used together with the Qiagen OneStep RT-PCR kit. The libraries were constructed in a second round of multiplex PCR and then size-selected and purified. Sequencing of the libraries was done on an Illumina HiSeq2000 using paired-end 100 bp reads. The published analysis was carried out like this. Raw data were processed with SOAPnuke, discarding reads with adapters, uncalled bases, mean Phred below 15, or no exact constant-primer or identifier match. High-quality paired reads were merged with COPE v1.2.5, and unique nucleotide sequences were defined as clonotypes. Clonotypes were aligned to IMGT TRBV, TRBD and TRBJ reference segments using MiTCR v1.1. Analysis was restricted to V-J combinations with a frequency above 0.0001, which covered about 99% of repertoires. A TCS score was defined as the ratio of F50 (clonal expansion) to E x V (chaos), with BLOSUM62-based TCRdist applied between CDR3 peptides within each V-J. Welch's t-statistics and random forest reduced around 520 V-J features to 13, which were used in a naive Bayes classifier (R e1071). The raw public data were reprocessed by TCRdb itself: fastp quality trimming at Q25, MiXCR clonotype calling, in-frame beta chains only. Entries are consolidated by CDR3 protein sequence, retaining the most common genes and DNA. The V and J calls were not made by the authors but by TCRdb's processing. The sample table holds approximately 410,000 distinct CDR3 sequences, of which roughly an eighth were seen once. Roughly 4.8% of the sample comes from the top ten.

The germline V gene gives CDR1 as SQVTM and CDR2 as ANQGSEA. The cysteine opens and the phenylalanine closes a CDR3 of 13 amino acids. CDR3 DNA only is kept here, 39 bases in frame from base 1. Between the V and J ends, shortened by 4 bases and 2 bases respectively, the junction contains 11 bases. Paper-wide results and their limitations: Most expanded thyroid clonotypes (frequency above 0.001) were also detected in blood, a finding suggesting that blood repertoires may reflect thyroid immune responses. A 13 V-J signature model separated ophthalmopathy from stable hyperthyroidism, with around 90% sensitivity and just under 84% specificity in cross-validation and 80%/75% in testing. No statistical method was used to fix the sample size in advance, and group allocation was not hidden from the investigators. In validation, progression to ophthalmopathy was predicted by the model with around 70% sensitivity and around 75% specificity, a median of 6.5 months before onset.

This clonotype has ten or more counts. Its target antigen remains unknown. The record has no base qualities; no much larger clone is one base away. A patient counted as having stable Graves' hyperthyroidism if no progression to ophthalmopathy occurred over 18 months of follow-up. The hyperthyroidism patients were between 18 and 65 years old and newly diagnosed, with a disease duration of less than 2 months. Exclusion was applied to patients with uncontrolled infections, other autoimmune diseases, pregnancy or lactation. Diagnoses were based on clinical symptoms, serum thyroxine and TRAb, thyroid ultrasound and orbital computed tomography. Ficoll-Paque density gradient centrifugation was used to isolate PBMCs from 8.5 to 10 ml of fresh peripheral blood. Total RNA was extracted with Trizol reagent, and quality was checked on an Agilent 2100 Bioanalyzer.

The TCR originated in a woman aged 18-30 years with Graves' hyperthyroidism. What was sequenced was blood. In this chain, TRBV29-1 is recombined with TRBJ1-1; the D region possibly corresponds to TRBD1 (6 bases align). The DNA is TGCAGCGTTGCCGGGACACTAAACACTGAAGCTTTCTTT. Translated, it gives CSVAGTLNTEAFF.